The rows below give T cell receptor beta chains drawn from one sample of a study of identical twins. TCRdb re-called the 5' RACE reads with MiXCR, one entry per CDR3 protein. The sample contains 500,000 to 650,000 distinct CDR3 sequences, just over 7% of which appear only once. In addition, the sample was reused for a study of yellow fever vaccine responses in identical twins.

The source material was PBMCs. The receptors were sampled from a woman under 30 in good health. Each CDR3 is given with its conserved first and last residue. D genes are given only for firm matches. Size values are once, few and many counts, or a class for expanded clones, and some rows have none.

d_gene	abundance	v_gene	j_gene	CDR3nt	CDR3aa
TRBD1	.	TRBV4-1	TRBJ1-4	TGCGCCAGCAGCCAACAACAGGGGACTAATGAAAAACTGTTTTTT	CASSQQQGTNEKLFF
.	many	TRBV12-3/TRBV12-4	TRBJ2-7	TGTGCCAGCACCCGAGACAACTACGAGCAGTACTTC	CASTRDNYEQYF
TRBD1	few	TRBV5-1	TRBJ1-1	TGCGCCAGCAGCTTAGGACAGGTTGCTGAAGCTTTCTTT	CASSLGQVAEAFF
.	.	TRBV10-3	TRBJ2-7	TGTGCCATCAGGGGGGGACTCTCAACAACCTACGAGCAGTACTTC	CAIRGGLSTTYEQYF
.	many	TRBV14	TRBJ2-3	TGTGCCAGCAGCCAAGTTGGTGACAGGTATACAGATACGCAGTATTTT	CASSQVGDRYTDTQYF
.	few	TRBV27	TRBJ2-6	TGTGCCAGCAGTTCGACTCGTGGCTTCTCTGGGGCCAACGTCCTGACTTTC	CASSSTRGFSGANVLTF
TRBD2	.	TRBV5-4	TRBJ2-3	TGTGCCAGCAGCTCGTGGCGGGAGCTTAGCACAGATACGCAGTATTTT	CASSSWRELSTDTQYF
.	.	TRBV4-1	TRBJ1-2	TGCGCCAGCAGCCTTAACCAAAATGGGACATCTAACTATGGCTACACCTTC	CASSLNQNGTSNYGYTF
.	many	TRBV12-3/TRBV12-4	TRBJ1-5	TGTGCCAGCAGTCCCGTTGGGGGGGAACAGCCCCAGCATTTT	CASSPVGGEQPQHF
TRBD1	many	TRBV12-3/TRBV12-4	TRBJ2-3	TGTGCCAGCAGCGTCCTAGGGGGCTCACGCACAGATACGCAGTATTTT	CASSVLGGSRTDTQYF
.	few	TRBV18	TRBJ2-2	TGTGCCAGCTCTCCAATCCCGGGACGGACGAACACCGGGGAGCTGTTTTTT	CASSPIPGRTNTGELFF
.	many	TRBV5-6	TRBJ1-5	TGTGCCAGCAGCTCGGGACCGGTTGTGCCCCAGCATTTT	CASSSGPVVPQHF
TRBD1	few	TRBV6-1	TRBJ2-7	TGTGCCAGCAGGGGAAAGGGACAGGGGGCCTACGAGCAGTACTTC	CASRGKGQGAYEQYF
TRBD1	.	TRBV29-1	TRBJ1-2	TGCAGCGTGACCGCCCGGGACAGCTTTTATGGCTACACCTTC	CSVTARDSFYGYTF
TRBD1	.	TRBV20-1	TRBJ2-5	TGCAGTGCTAGGGGAAGGGGGCTTGAGACCCAGTACTTC	CSARGRGLETQYF
.	few	TRBV29-1	TRBJ2-1	TGCAGCGTTGAAGGCGTTGGCAGCCGACCCTACAATGAGCAGTTCTTC	CSVEGVGSRPYNEQFF
TRBD2	few	TRBV6-5	TRBJ2-7	TGTGCCAGCAGATATGGACTAGCGAACTCCTACGAGCAGTACTTC	CASRYGLANSYEQYF
TRBD2	few	TRBV7-9	TRBJ2-6	TGTGCCAGCAGCAGCGGACTAGCGGATAAAAGCTCTGGGGCCAACGTCCTGACTTTC	CASSSGLADKSSGANVLTF
TRBD2	many	TRBV20-1	TRBJ2-1	TGCAGTGCTCTAGTGACTAGCGACGATGAGCAGTTCTTC	CSALVTSDDEQFF
TRBD1	few	TRBV28	TRBJ1-1	TGTGCCAGCAGTTCCTTCACAGGGGCCCAGAACACTGAAGCTTTCTTT	CASSSFTGAQNTEAFF
TRBD1	.	TRBV3-1	TRBJ1-5	TGTGCCAGCAGCCACGGACAGGGGGCAGGACAGCCCCAGCATTTT	CASSHGQGAGQPQHF
.	many	TRBV21-1	TRBJ2-7	TGTGCCAGCAGCAAAGATAACATAGCGGGAGGTTTC	CASSKDNIAGGF
TRBD1	.	TRBV20-1	TRBJ2-3	TGCAGTGCTAGGGGGGGTCCGGGACAGGGCCTCACAGATACGCAGTATTTT	CSARGGPGQGLTDTQYF
.	.	TRBV29-1	TRBJ1-4	TGCAGCGTTGCGAACGGGATAAGGGAAAAACTGTTTTTT	CSVANGIREKLFF
.	many	TRBV29-1	TRBJ2-7	TGCAGCGTTGAGGCTCGGGGCTACGAGCAGTACTTC	CSVEARGYEQYF
TRBD2	.	TRBV4-1	TRBJ2-7	TGCGCCAGCAGCCAAGATAAGCGGGAGCACATTCCGGTCCTCTACGAGCAGTACTTC	CASSQDKREHIPVLYEQYF
.	many	TRBV10-1	TRBJ2-1	TGCGCCAGCAGTGGTGGACTCCTCTACAATGAGCAGTTCTTC	CASSGGLLYNEQFF
TRBD2	few	TRBV27	TRBJ2-1	TGTGCCAGCAGAGCCAGGGCGGCGGGGGTCCATGAGCAGTTCTTC	CASRARAAGVHEQFF
.	.	TRBV29-1	TRBJ1-2	TGCAGCGTTGTTACTTCGGCCGCGGGCTACACCTTC	CSVVTSAAGYTF
TRBD2	many	TRBV12-3/TRBV12-4	TRBJ2-7	TGTGCCAGCAGTTTCAGGGTGACTAGCGGGAGGGACTACGAGCAGTACTTC	CASSFRVTSGRDYEQYF
.	few	TRBV7-9	TRBJ2-1	TGTGCCAGCAGTCGTAGTGAGGGATCCTACAATGAGCAGTTCTTC	CASSRSEGSYNEQFF
TRBD1	many	TRBV12-3/TRBV12-4	TRBJ2-7	TGTGCCAGCAGCCAAGACAGGGTCGAGCAGTACTTC	CASSQDRVEQYF
.	many	TRBV6-1	TRBJ2-3	TGTGCCAGCAGTGTAAGCACCGGCACGACAGATACGCAGTATTTT	CASSVSTGTTDTQYF
TRBD1	many	TRBV24-1	TRBJ2-1	TGTGCCCTAAAAATTCAGGGGGCTCTCGGCGATGAGCAGTTCTTC	CALKIQGALGDEQFF
.	many	TRBV20-1	TRBJ1-1	TGCAGTGCTCCCCTGTTCGGAGACCTCCCTGAAGCTTTCTTT	CSAPLFGDLPEAFF
TRBD2	many	TRBV12-3/TRBV12-4	TRBJ2-3	TGTGCCAGCAGTACCCGACTAGCGGGAAGCACAGATACGCAGTATTTT	CASSTRLAGSTDTQYF
.	many	TRBV28	TRBJ2-7	TGTGCCAGCAGTCCCATCCACGAGGCTAGCAGGACCCACGAGCAGTACTTC	CASSPIHEASRTHEQYF
TRBD2	.	TRBV19	TRBJ2-2	TGTGCCAGTAGTACACTAGCGGGATCGAACACCGGGGAGCTGTTTTTT	CASSTLAGSNTGELFF
TRBD1	few	TRBV12-3/TRBV12-4	TRBJ2-5	TGTGCCAGCAACAGGGGGCGGCAAGAGACCCAGTACTTC	CASNRGRQETQYF
TRBD2	many	TRBV24-1	TRBJ2-1	TGTGCCACCAGTGATTTTGTCCGGGGGGGCCTAAGCTCCTACAATGAGCAGTTCTTC	CATSDFVRGGLSSYNEQFF
.	many	TRBV20-1	TRBJ1-3	TGCAGTGCTATGACTGATACGAGCTCTGGAAACACCATATATTTT	CSAMTDTSSGNTIYF
TRBD2	.	TRBV11-2	TRBJ2-3	TGTGCCAGCAGCTTAGATGGGACTAGCGGGGTCCTAGGCACAGATACGCAGTATTTT	CASSLDGTSGVLGTDTQYF
.	few	TRBV6-2/TRBV6-3	TRBJ2-2	TGTGCCAGCAGTTACCTGGGGGCGGATTACACCGGGGAGCTGTTTTTT	CASSYLGADYTGELFF
.	.	TRBV6-1	TRBJ1-2	TGTGCCAGCAGAGGTGGGGTCGTCTGGTATGGCTACACCTTC	CASRGGVVWYGYTF
.	.	TRBV19	TRBJ1-1	TGTGCCACAACCACGTCTTGGGTGGGGACTGAAGCTTTCTTT	CATTTSWVGTEAFF
TRBD2	.	TRBV20-1	TRBJ2-1	TGCAGTGCCCCGGGGACTAGCGGGGCCTACAATGAGCAGTTCTTC	CSAPGTSGAYNEQFF
.	many	TRBV29-1	TRBJ2-4	TGCAGCGTTGAAGTTGCAGGGTTCTTGTCCAAAAACATTCAGTACTTC	CSVEVAGFLSKNIQYF
.	few	TRBV20-1	TRBJ2-3	TGCAGTGCTAGGGGCCCGGCGGGAAGGGGGGATACGCAGTATTTT	CSARGPAGRGDTQYF
TRBD1	few	TRBV2	TRBJ2-1	TGTGCCAGCAGGACCGGGACAGGTGAGGGCAATGAGCAGTTCTTC	CASRTGTGEGNEQFF
.	.	TRBV12-3/TRBV12-4	TRBJ2-7	TGTGCCAGCAGTTTAAGCCCGACCTACGAGCAGTACTTC	CASSLSPTYEQYF
.	.	TRBV12-5	TRBJ2-2	TGTGCTAGTGGTTTCTCGGGCCACGGGGAGCTGTTTTTT	CASGFSGHGELFF
.	many	TRBV28	TRBJ1-5	TGTGCCAGCAGTTTTGAACAGGGAAGTCAGCCCCAGCATTTT	CASSFEQGSQPQHF
TRBD1	few	TRBV7-9	TRBJ2-7	TGTGCCAGCAGCTTAGGGGACAGAGAGCAGTACTTC	CASSLGDREQYF
.	few	TRBV5-1	TRBJ2-2	TGCGCCAGCAGCGGTCCCGGGGAGCCTTTGAACACCGGGGAGCTGTTTTTT	CASSGPGEPLNTGELFF
.	many	TRBV28	TRBJ2-7	TGTGCCAGCACCACAGGACCGAGAATAATCGGGTACTTC	CASTTGPRIIGYF
.	.	TRBV27	TRBJ2-1	TGTGCCAGCAGTTTGTGGGGGGCCACCTACAATGAGCAGTTCTTC	CASSLWGATYNEQFF
TRBD2	few	TRBV10-3	TRBJ2-1	TGTGCCATCAGTGACCGAGCGGGAGCAGGCGGTAATGAGCAGTTCTTC	CAISDRAGAGGNEQFF
.	.	TRBV24-1	TRBJ2-7	TGTGCCACCAGTGATTTGAGGAGGGGCGACGAGCAGTACTTC	CATSDLRRGDEQYF